A selection of T cell receptor beta chains follows, all from one sample in a study of blood T cell repertoires in COVID-19. This table comes from immunoSEQ multiplex PCR, and its TCRdb copy is limited to in-frame clones, with some not included. The sample shows fewer than 300,000 clones, about nine tenths of them seen only once. Sequencing used PBMCs or T cells enriched from blood (not recorded which). These receptors came from a woman in her twenties or thirties who had recovered from COVID-19. CDR3s include the opening cysteine and the closing phenylalanine or tryptophan. D genes are given only for firm matches. Only part of the rows carry a size: once, few, many, or a class if the clone is expanded.

abundance	d_gene	j_gene	v_gene	CDR3nt	CDR3aa
.	TRBD2	TRBJ2-2	TRBV6-4	TGTGCCAGCAGCCTACTAGCGGGAGGCACCGGGGAGCTGTTTTTT	CASSLLAGGTGELFF
.	TRBD1	TRBJ1-2	TRBV5-1	TGCGCCAGCAGCTTGGCCACACAGGGGGGTAACTATGGCTACACCTTC	CASSLATQGGNYGYTF
.	.	TRBJ2-1	TRBV28	TGTGCCAGCAGTGTAGCGACCCACTCTAGCGCCCTTTATATCTACAATGAGCAGTTCTTC	CASSVATHSSALYIYNEQFF
.	.	TRBJ2-1	TRBV7-6	TGTGCCAGCAGCTTAGGGGCGGGCAATGAGCAGTTCTTC	CASSLGAGNEQFF
.	.	TRBJ1-1	TRBV4-1	TGCGCCAGCAGCCAAGATGGGGCAGCAATTAGCACTGAAGCTTTCTTT	CASSQDGAAISTEAFF
.	.	TRBJ2-3	TRBV3-1/TRBV3-2	TGTGCCAGCAGCCAAGGCGCACTAGGCACAGATACGCAGTATTTT	CASSQGALGTDTQYF
.	TRBD2	TRBJ2-1	TRBV7-2	TGTGCCAGCAGCTTAGAAGATAGCGGGATCGATGAGCAGTTCTTC	CASSLEDSGIDEQFF
.	TRBD1	TRBJ1-6	TRBV5-1	TGCGCCAGCAGCGTAGAAGGACAGGGATCTGGTAATTCACCCCTCCACTTT	CASSVEGQGSGNSPLHF
.	.	TRBJ1-5	TRBV19	TGTGCCATCCCAAGGGGGGGGCACAATCAGCCCCAGCATTTT	CAIPRGGHNQPQHF
.	TRBD2	TRBJ2-1	TRBV28	TGTGCCAGCAGTCAAACCCTCTTAGCGGGAAGCTCCTACAATGAGCAGTTCTTC	CASSQTLLAGSSYNEQFF
.	TRBD1	TRBJ1-4	TRBV30	TGTGCCTGGGGGACAGCTAATGAAAAACTGTTTTTT	CAWGTANEKLFF
.	.	TRBJ1-5	TRBV11-3	TGTGCCAGCAGCCTCCCTCAGGGAATTGATCAGCCCCAGCATTTT	CASSLPQGIDQPQHF
once	.	TRBJ2-5	TRBV11-2	TGTGCCAGCAGCCCGGACTCTCAAGAGACCCAGTACTTC	CASSPDSQETQYF
.	TRBD2	TRBJ2-1	TRBV7-6	TGTGCCAGCAGCCTGGGGAGCGGGATCAACAATGAGCAGTTCTTC	CASSLGSGINNEQFF
.	.	TRBJ1-1	TRBV5-1	TGCGCCAGCAGCGCCGACAGGTTGAACACTGAAGCTTTCTTT	CASSADRLNTEAFF
.	.	TRBJ2-2	TRBV7-2	TGTGCCAGCAGCTTAACAGCCACCGGGGAGCTGTTTTTT	CASSLTATGELFF
.	TRBD2	TRBJ2-7	TRBV6-2/TRBV6-3	TGTGCCAGCAGTTACTCGATCCAGCTAGCGGGAGGGCCCTCCTACGAGCAGTACTTC	CASSYSIQLAGGPSYEQYF
.	TRBD1	TRBJ1-6	TRBV19	TGTGCCAGTAGTTCCGGGACAGCCAATAATTCACCCCTCCACTTT	CASSSGTANNSPLHF
.	TRBD2	TRBJ2-3	TRBV7-8	TGTGCCAGCAGCATGACTAGCGGCACAGATACGCAGTATTTT	CASSMTSGTDTQYF
.	TRBD2	TRBJ2-1	TRBV15	TGTGCCACCAGCAGTTCTAGCGGGAGGATCTACAATGAGCAGTTCTTC	CATSSSSGRIYNEQFF
.	.	TRBJ2-5	TRBV7-2	TGTGCCAGCAGGACCGCAGGGTTAATCCAAGAGACCCAGTACTTC	CASRTAGLIQETQYF
.	.	TRBJ2-4	TRBV6-5	TGTGCCAGCACTAGATCTCGACAGGTCAAAAACATTCAGTACTTC	CASTRSRQVKNIQYF
.	TRBD2	TRBJ2-1	TRBV7-9	TGTGCCAGCAGCTTAGGGGACTACTCTGGCGTCAATGAGCAGTTCTTC	CASSLGDYSGVNEQFF
.	.	TRBJ1-3	TRBV29-1	TGCAGCGCCCGAGCTGACTCTGGAAACACCATATATTTT	CSARADSGNTIYF
.	TRBD1	TRBJ2-3	TRBV5-1	TGCGCCAGCAGCCTGGGGACAGGGTTGGGGCCAGATACGCAGTATTTT	CASSLGTGLGPDTQYF
.	TRBD1	TRBJ2-1	TRBV28	TGTGCCAGCAGTACCGCAGGGACAGGGGCCTACAATGAGCAGTTCTTC	CASSTAGTGAYNEQFF
.	.	TRBJ2-3	TRBV19	TGTGCCAGTAGTCGAGGGCCCACAGATACGCAGTATTTT	CASSRGPTDTQYF
.	.	TRBJ2-3	TRBV11-3	TGTGCCAGCAGCTCGGGGGGCGGGAGCCCAGATACGCAGTATTTT	CASSSGGGSPDTQYF
.	TRBD1	TRBJ2-5	TRBV30	TGTGCCTGGAGTGTAGGTGGACAGGTATATACCCAGTACTTC	CAWSVGGQVYTQYF
.	.	TRBJ2-2	TRBV7-9	TGTGCCAGCAGCTTCCTCCTAGCGTACACCGGGGAGCTGTTTTTT	CASSFLLAYTGELFF
.	.	TRBJ2-3	TRBV28	TGTGCCAGCAGTTTAGGAACGGCGGGGCCCACAGATACGCAGTATTTT	CASSLGTAGPTDTQYF
once	.	TRBJ2-2	TRBV27	TGTGCCAGCAGTTTATACAGAGACGGGGAGCTGTTTTTT	CASSLYRDGELFF
.	.	TRBJ2-1	TRBV5-1	TGCGCCAGCAGCTTTGGGGGGAGCTCCTACAATGAGCAGTTCTTC	CASSFGGSSYNEQFF
.	.	TRBJ2-7	TRBV30	TGTGCCTGGAGTCTCGGTCCCAACGCCTACGAGCAGTACTTC	CAWSLGPNAYEQYF
.	.	TRBJ1-3	TRBV9	TGTGCCAGCAGCCCAAGCCTTAGAAACTCTGGAAACACCATATATTTT	CASSPSLRNSGNTIYF
.	.	TRBJ1-2	TRBV6-5	TGTGCCAGCAGTTACGTGGCAGGGCTTGGCTATGGCTACACCTTC	CASSYVAGLGYGYTF
once	TRBD2	TRBJ2-1	TRBV9	TGTGCCAGCAGCGTAGGCCAGCGGGAGGGACCCTACAATGAGCAGTTCTTC	CASSVGQREGPYNEQFF
.	.	TRBJ2-7	TRBV6-6	TGTGCCAGCAAAATGGACTACCGGGGCTACGAGCAGTACTTC	CASKMDYRGYEQYF
.	TRBD2	TRBJ2-7	TRBV19	TGTGCCAGTAGTATTAGCGGGAGGGCCGACGAGCAGTACTTC	CASSISGRADEQYF
.	TRBD1	TRBJ1-1	TRBV19	TGTGCCAGTAGCCAGCAGGGGGCCGCTGAAGCTTTCTTT	CASSQQGAAEAFF
.	.	TRBJ2-3	TRBV6-2/TRBV6-3	TGTGCCAGCAGTTACCCCGGGAGCGGTATGCAGTATTTT	CASSYPGSGMQYF
.	.	TRBJ2-5	TRBV21-1	TGTGCCAGCAGCAAAGTGCCGCGGGGGGATCTAGAGACCCAGTACTTC	CASSKVPRGDLETQYF
.	TRBD2	TRBJ2-1	TRBV6-1	TGTGCCAGCAGTGAGGTCAGCGGGACCTACAATGAGCAGTTCTTC	CASSEVSGTYNEQFF
.	.	TRBJ1-2	TRBV15	TGTGCCACCAGCAGAGATATGCGGGCGTATGGCTACACCTTC	CATSRDMRAYGYTF
.	.	TRBJ1-2	TRBV7-9	TGTGCCAGCAGTCGCGCCGACAACCCGCTCTATGGCTACACCTTC	CASSRADNPLYGYTF
.	.	TRBJ1-6	TRBV9	TGTGCCAGCAGCAAAGGACAGATCGATAATTCACCCCTCCACTTT	CASSKGQIDNSPLHF
.	TRBD1	TRBJ2-3	TRBV6-4	TGTGCCAGCAGTAGAACCGGGACAGGGTTTGGAGTTTCTCCAGATACGCAGTATTTT	CASSRTGTGFGVSPDTQYF
.	TRBD2	TRBJ2-7	TRBV18	TGTGCCAGCTCACAAGGGGAGGGCTACGAGCAGTACTTC	CASSQGEGYEQYF
.	TRBD2	TRBJ2-3	TRBV3-1/TRBV3-2	TGTGCCAGCAGCCAACATGGAGCGGGAGGGACAGATACGCAGTATTTT	CASSQHGAGGTDTQYF
.	TRBD1	TRBJ1-4	TRBV4-3	TGCGCCAGCAGCCAGCTCAGGGGGCGCGATGAAAAACTGTTTTTT	CASSQLRGRDEKLFF
.	.	TRBJ2-7	TRBV6-5	TGTGCCTCACACAGGGACCCCTACGAGCAGTACTTC	CASHRDPYEQYF
.	.	TRBJ2-7	TRBV18	TGTGCCAGCTCACCACGGGACTTCTACGAGCAGTACTTC	CASSPRDFYEQYF
.	TRBD1	TRBJ1-6	TRBV28	TGTGCCAGCAGTTCGGGACAGGGACTTGGTAATTCACCCCTCCACTTT	CASSSGQGLGNSPLHF
.	TRBD1	TRBJ1-4	TRBV15	TGTGCCACCAGCGGTAAAACGACAGGGAGTTATGAAAAACTGTTTTTT	CATSGKTTGSYEKLFF
.	TRBD1	TRBJ1-1	TRBV7-2	TGTGCCAGCAGCTTACAGGGGGCGAGCACTGAAGCTTTCTTT	CASSLQGASTEAFF
few	.	TRBJ2-1	TRBV18	TGTGCCAGCTCACCACCTAATGGGGAGTCCATCTACAATGAGCAGTTCTTC	CASSPPNGESIYNEQFF
.	TRBD1	TRBJ1-2	TRBV28	TGTGCCGTCCACAGAAGGACAGGGTACTATGGCTACACCTTC	CAVHRRTGYYGYTF